These 15 T cell receptor beta chains share one sample of origin, sequenced in a study of cytomegalovirus exposure and HLA in healthy donors. Libraries were prepared by immunoSEQ multiplex PCR; TCRdb keeps only in-frame clonotypes and omits some of them. The sample lists 200,000 to 300,000 clones; about 90% were seen once. The specimen was PBMCs. The origin of the receptors is a woman aged 25 to 45 in good health and CMV-seronegative.

The genes are TRBV27 and TRBJ2-1; 8 bases are a match to TRBD2. V lost 0 bases and J lost 3; bases outside the gene matches: 7. The CDR3 has 17 amino acids. CDR1 and CDR2 (germline): MNHEY, SMNVEV (reference sequence). Here the CDR3 reads CASSLSRLAFLYNEQFF. For the CDR3, the DNA is TGTGCCAGCAGTTTATCCAGACTAGCGTTTCTCTACAATGAGCAGTTCTTC.

This chain joins TRBV28 and TRBJ2-1, with D uncertain. This CDR3 is built from 14 residues. V gave up 4 bases and J gave up 4 bases, with 11 bases separating them. Germline CDR1 and CDR2: MDHEN and SYDVKM. The CDR3 loop is CASSYQSPYNEQFF. The CDR3 DNA is TGTGCCAGCAGTTATCAGTCACCTTACAATGAGCAGTTCTTC. Looking up the rest from reference TRBV28 and TRBJ2-1 gives the full variable domain: DVKVTQSSRYLVKRTGEKVFLECVQDMDHENMFWYRQDPGLGLRLIYFSYDVKMKEKGDIPEGYSVSREKKERFSLILESASTNQTSMYLCASSYQSPYNEQFFGPGTRLTVL.

This chain joins TRBV13 and TRBJ2-7; 7 bases match TRBD1. The germline CDR1 and CDR2 sequences are PRHDT and FYEKMQ (reference sequence). With V trimmed by 0 bases and J by 2 bases, 4 bases remained unmatched. The CDR3 is made up of 15 amino acids. The CDR3, as DNA: TGTGCCAGCAGCTTAGGGACCGGGACAGCCTACGAGCAGTACTTC. Translating it yields CASSLGTGTAYEQYF.

This chain links TRBV4-1 with TRBJ2-1; 10 bases are shared with TRBD2. Germline V lookup: CDR1 MGHRA, CDR2 YSYEKL. CDR3 size: 15 residues. Trimming took 6 bases from V and 8 from J; bases not matched to a gene: 10. The DNA for the CDR3 is TGCGCCAGCAGGTCCCTAGCGGGAGTTGGCGATGAGCAGTTCTTC. This gives the protein CASRSLAGVGDEQFF.

The chain carries TRBV30 and TRBJ2-3; either TRBD1 or TRBD2 may fit D (5 bases each). V lost 2 bases and J lost 2, with 8 bases in between. Germline values: CDR1 GTSNPN, CDR2 SVGIG (reference sequence). The CDR3 has 13 amino acids. The CDR3 region has the DNA TGTGCCTGGAGTCGAGGGGACACAGATACGCAGTATTTT. Encoded protein: CAWSRGDTDTQYF.

A few counts support this clone. The gene calls are TRBV11-3 and TRBJ1-1; D remains unclear. Trimming stripped 6 bases from V and 2 bases from J, with 7 bases between. This CDR3 contains 12 residues. The germline V gene encodes CDR1 SGHNT and CDR2 YENEEA. The CDR3 region has the DNA TGTGCCAGCAGGACTGAAAACACTGAAGCTTTCTTT. As protein: CASRTENTEAFF. The full variable domain, its missing parts supplied by reference TRBV11-3 and TRBJ1-1, is EAGVVQSPRYKIIEKKQPVAFWCNPISGHNTLYWYLQNLGQGPELLIRYENEEAVDDSQLPKDRFSAERLKGVDSTLKIQPAELGDSAVYLCASRTENTEAFFGQGTRLTVV.

The chain carries TRBV9 and TRBJ2-5; 8 nucleotides line up with TRBD1. Germline CDR1 and CDR2: SGDLS and YYNGEE. The CDR3 sequence is 16 residues long. Trimming at V came to 0 bases and at J to 1 base, leaving 5 bases not matched to a gene. The DNA for the CDR3 is TGTGCCAGCAGCGTAGAAACAGGGGGTATCCAAGAGACCCAGTACTTC. Protein sequence: CASSVETGGIQETQYF.

The rearrangement uses TRBV6-1 and TRBJ1-3; 7 bases map to TRBD1. V shed 8 bases, J shed 3 bases, and the junction held 1 base outside the gene matches. Looked up from germline, CDR1 is MNHNS and CDR2 is SASEGT. CDR3 size: 12 residues. In nucleotides, the CDR3 is TGTGCCAGCCGGGACAGTGGAAACACCATATATTTT. Protein: CASRDSGNTIYF.

CDR3 loop: CSGWTSEGVITDTQYF. CDR3 in DNA: TGCAGCGGGTGGACTAGCGAAGGGGTGATCACAGATACGCAGTATTTT. The chain couples TRBV29-1 to TRBJ2-3; 9 bases align to TRBD2. Germline values: CDR1 SQVTM, CDR2 ANQGSEA. The CDR3 spans 16 residues. Trimming at V came to 7 bases and at J to 2 bases, leaving 13 bases not matched to a gene.

The CDR3 DNA is TGTGCCAGCTCACCCCTGGGGAGGGAGACAGATACGCAGTATTTT. Translating it yields CASSPLGRETDTQYF. The chain carries TRBV18 and TRBJ2-3; 7 positions agree with TRBD2. CDR3 length: 15 residues. The ends lost 3 bases at V and 3 bases at J; junction bases unmatched: 6. Germline lookup yields CDR1 KGHSH and CDR2 LQKENI.

The chain recombines TRBV28 with TRBJ2-6; D perhaps matches TRBD2 (6 bases). The CDR3 is made up of 13 amino acids. Trimming left V 8 bases short and J 6 bases short, with 11 bases between. Germline CDR1 and CDR2: MDHEN and SYDVKM. This chain's CDR3 is CASGWGLANVLTF. CDR3 in DNA: TGTGCCAGCGGGTGGGGACTGGCCAACGTCCTGACTTTC.

The genes are TRBV19 and TRBJ1-1, with TRBD1 identical over 9 bases. Germline CDR1 LNHDA, CDR2 SQIVND (reference sequence). The CDR3 contains 14 residues. Trimming took 7 bases from V and 1 from J; bases not matched to a gene: 4. DNA of the CDR3: TGTGCCAGTACCCCGGGACAGGGGAACACTGAAGCTTTCTTT. It specifies CASTPGQGNTEAFF.

The rearrangement uses TRBV4-1 and TRBJ2-7, with TRBD1 identical over 9 bases. CDR3 length: 15 residues. CDR1 is MGHRA, CDR2 YSYEKL, per germline. V was pared by 4 bases and J by 0 bases, with 4 bases of the junction left unmatched. The CDR3 DNA reads TGCGCCAGCAGCCCGGACAGGGGCCACTCCTACGAGCAGTACTTC. This sequence encodes CASSPDRGHSYEQYF.

The chain is built from TRBV7-9 and TRBJ1-5, with no clear D. The germline gives CDR1 SEHNR, CDR2 FQNEAQ (reference sequence). The CDR3 is 13 residues long. V gave up 2 bases and J gave up 3 bases, with 5 bases separating them. Here the CDR3 reads CASSLRANQPQHF. CDR3 nucleotides: TGTGCCAGCAGCTTACGGGCCAATCAGCCCCAGCATTTT. Full variable domain (remainder filled in from reference TRBV7-9 and TRBJ1-5): DTGVSQNPRHKITKRGQNVTFRCDPISEHNRLYWYRQTLGQGPEFLTYFQNEAQLEKSRLLSDRFSAERPKGSFSTLEIQRTEQGDSAMYLCASSLRANQPQHFGDGTRLSIL.

The rearrangement joins TRBV9 to TRBJ2-7, with 7 positions matching TRBD2. The V gene's germline CDR1 is SGDLS and CDR2 YYNGEE. Trimming took 4 bases from V and 3 from J; bases not matched to a gene: 10. The CDR3 is made up of 15 amino acids. The CDR3 sequence: CASSPEDGRSYEQYF. The CDR3 DNA follows: TGTGCCAGCAGCCCCGAAGACGGGAGGAGCTACGAGCAGTACTTC.